This record concerns one T cell receptor beta chain sequence. Its antigen specificity is not known. One base away there is no much larger clone; base qualities are not given. These data are taken from a study of T cell changes during pregnancy in multiple sclerosis (dated by TCRdb to the late 2010s). In the study overall: The study examined how the T cell repertoire changed over the course of pregnancy in women with multiple sclerosis.

The library was built by means of the immunoSEQ multiplex PCR assay. Not all clones reach the TCRdb copy of this immuneACCESS table, which keeps in-frame sequences only. Checked studies attribute under half of the gap to unresolved V genes and leave the rest unexplained. The table for this sample lists 91,000 or so clones; 80% to 95% of them were counted only once. The biggest ten clones account for 0.99% of the sample. Sequencing used peripheral blood, obtained after pregnancy. This TCR was recovered from a female donor with multiple sclerosis, enrolled in a pregnancy study.

The CDR3 reads as follows: CASSLDRVYGYTF. The DNA sequence is TGTGCCAGCAGCTTGGACAGGGTCTATGGCTACACCTTC. In this chain, TRBV5-4 is recombined with TRBJ1-2; possibly the D gene is TRBD1, per 6 matching bases. The CDR3 numbers 13 residues from cysteine through phenylalanine. Only the CDR3 DNA is retained, 39 bases long and in frame from the first base. The germline V gene (reference sequence) sets CDR1 to SGHNT and CDR2 to YYREEE. V gives up 0 bases and J gives up 4 bases, and the segment between their germline ends measures 7 bases.